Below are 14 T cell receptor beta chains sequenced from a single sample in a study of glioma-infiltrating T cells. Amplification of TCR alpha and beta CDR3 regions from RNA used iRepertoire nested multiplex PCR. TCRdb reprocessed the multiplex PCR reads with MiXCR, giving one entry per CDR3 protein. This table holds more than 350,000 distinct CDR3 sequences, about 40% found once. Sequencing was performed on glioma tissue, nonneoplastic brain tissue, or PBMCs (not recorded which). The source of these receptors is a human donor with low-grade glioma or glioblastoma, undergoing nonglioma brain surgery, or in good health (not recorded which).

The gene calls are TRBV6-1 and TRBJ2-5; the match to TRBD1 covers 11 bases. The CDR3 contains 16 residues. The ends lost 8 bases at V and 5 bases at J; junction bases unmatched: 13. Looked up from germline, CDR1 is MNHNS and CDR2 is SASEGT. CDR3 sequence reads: CASGLGTGGSEETQYF. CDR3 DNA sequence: TGTGCCAGCGGCCTGGGGACAGGGGGTTCGGAGGAGACCCAGTACTTC.

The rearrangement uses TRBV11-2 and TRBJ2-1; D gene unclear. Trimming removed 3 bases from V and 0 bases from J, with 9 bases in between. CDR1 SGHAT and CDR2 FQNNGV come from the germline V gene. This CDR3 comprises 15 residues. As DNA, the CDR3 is TGTGCCAGCAGCTTGGAGAGACTCTCCTACAATGAGCAGTTCTTC. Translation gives CASSLERLSYNEQFF.

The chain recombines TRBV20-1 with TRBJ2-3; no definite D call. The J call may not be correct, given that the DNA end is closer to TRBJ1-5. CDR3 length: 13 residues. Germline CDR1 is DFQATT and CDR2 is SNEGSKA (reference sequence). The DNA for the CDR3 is TGCAGTGCTAGAGATCTGTCACTTGATACGCAGCATTTT. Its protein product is CSARDLSLDTQHF.

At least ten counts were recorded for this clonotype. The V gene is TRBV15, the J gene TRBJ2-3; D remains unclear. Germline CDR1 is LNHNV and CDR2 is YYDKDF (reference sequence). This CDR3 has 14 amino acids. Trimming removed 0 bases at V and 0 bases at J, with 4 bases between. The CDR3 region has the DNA TGTGCCACCAGCAGAGAGGGGAGCACAGATACGCAGTATTTT. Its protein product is CATSREGSTDTQYF.

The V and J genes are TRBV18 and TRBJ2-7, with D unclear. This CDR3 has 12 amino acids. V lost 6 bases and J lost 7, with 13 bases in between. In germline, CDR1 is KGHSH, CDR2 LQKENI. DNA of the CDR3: TGTGCCAGCTCGGAAACAGCTTGGGAGCAGTACTTC. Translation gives CASSETAWEQYF.

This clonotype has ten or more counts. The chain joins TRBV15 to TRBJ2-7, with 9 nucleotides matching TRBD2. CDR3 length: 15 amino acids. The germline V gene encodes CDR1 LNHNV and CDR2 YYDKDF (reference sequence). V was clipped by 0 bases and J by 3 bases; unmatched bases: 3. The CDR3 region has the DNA TGTGCCACCAGCAGAGATCTAGCGGGGTTCTACGAGCAGTACTTC. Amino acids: CATSRDLAGFYEQYF.

The CDR3 DNA sequence: TGCAGCGTTGCATTTGGGACAGGGGGCAAAGGGAGCAATCAGCCCCAGCATTTT. Its translation is CSVAFGTGGKGSNQPQHF. The rearrangement links TRBV29-1 to TRBJ1-5; 12 bases are a match to TRBD1. This CDR3 has 18 residues. Looked up from germline, CDR1 is SQVTM and CDR2 is ANQGSEA. The J segment lost 1 base and the V segment lost 4 bases, leaving 11 bases of the junction unmatched.

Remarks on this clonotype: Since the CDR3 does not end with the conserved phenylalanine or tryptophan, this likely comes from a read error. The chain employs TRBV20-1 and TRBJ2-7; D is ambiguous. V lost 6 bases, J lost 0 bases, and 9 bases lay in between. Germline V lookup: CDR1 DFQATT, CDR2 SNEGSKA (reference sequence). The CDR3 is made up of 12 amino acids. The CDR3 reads CSAPDGSYEQYL. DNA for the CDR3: TGCAGTGCGCCGGACGGCTCCTACGAGCAGTACCTC.

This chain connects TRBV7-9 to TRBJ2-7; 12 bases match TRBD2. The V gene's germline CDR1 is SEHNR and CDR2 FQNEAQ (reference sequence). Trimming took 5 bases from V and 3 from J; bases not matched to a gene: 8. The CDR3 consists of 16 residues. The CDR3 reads CASSQGLAGTGYEQYF. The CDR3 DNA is TGTGCCAGCAGCCAAGGACTAGCGGGAACAGGCTACGAGCAGTACTTC.

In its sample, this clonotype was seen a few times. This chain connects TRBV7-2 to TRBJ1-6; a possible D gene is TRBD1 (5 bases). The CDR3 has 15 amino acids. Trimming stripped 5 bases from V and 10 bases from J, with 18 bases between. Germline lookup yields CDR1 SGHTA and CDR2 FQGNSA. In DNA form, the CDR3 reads TGTGCCAGCAGCCTAATGGGCCAGGGAATGTCACCCCTCCACTTT. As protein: CASSLMGQGMSPLHF.

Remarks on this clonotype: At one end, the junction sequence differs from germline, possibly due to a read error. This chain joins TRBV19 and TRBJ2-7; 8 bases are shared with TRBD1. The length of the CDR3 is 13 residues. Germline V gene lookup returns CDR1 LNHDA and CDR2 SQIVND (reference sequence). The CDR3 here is CASKRQGASEQYF. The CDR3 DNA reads TGCGCCAGTAAAAGGCAGGGGGCGAGTGAGCAGTACTTC.

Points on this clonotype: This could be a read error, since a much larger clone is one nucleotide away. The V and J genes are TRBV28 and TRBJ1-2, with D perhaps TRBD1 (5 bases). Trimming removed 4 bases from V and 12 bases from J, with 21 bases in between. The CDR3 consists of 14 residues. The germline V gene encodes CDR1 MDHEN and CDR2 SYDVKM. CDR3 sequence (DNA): TGTGCCAGCAGTTCGACCCCAGGGCGCCTTTTACACACCTTC. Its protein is CASSSTPGRLLHTF.

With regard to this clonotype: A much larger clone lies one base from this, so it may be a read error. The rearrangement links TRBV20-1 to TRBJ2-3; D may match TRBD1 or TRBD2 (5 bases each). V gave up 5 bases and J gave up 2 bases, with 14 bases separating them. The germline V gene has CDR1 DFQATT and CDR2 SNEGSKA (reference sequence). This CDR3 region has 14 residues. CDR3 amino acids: CSAPVGDLTDTQYF. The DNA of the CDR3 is TGCAGTGCTCCGGTTGGGGACCTCACAGATACGCAGTATTTT.

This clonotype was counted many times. The CDR3 DNA sequence: TGTGCCAGCAAAGCAGCTTCTTTTAATCAGCCCCAGCATTTT. Translating gives CASKAASFNQPQHF. The gene calls are TRBV28 and TRBJ1-5; no clear D. The CDR3 loop spans 14 amino acids. Germline V CDR1 and CDR2: MDHEN, SYDVKM. V was trimmed by 7 bases and J by 4 bases, leaving 14 bases between them.